Detailed here is one T cell receptor (beta chain). This clonotype was detected many times. It lacks a known antigen. There are no base qualities to consult, and no much larger clone falls within one base. Between the V and J ends, shortened by 3 bases and 3 bases respectively, the junction contains 12 bases. Per the germline V gene, SQVTM is the CDR1 and ANQGSEA is the CDR2. Inclusive of the bounding cysteine and phenylalanine, the CDR3 is 13 residues long. Of the read, only the CDR3 DNA is kept; its 39 bases are in frame from base 1. The receptor library was made with 5' RACE. The reads were generated on a NextSeq 500. In the TCR library protocol, a unique molecular identifier was attached to each TCR cDNA molecule so that PCR and sequencing errors could be corrected. As for the original processing: TCR identification, UMI-based error correction and CDR3 extraction were performed with Decombinator tools. TCRs above a frequency of 2 per 1,000, corresponding to the top 1% of the tumor frequency distribution, were defined as expanded. Each repertoire was subsampled 100 times to 5,000 TCRs, after which Renyi diversity was computed with the R vegan package. To build CDR3 similarity networks, amino acid triplet string-kernel similarity was used, and CDR3s were connected when their pairwise similarity was above 0.82. Using fastp trimming at Q25 and MiXCR clonotype assembly, TCRdb reanalyzed the public sequencing data and kept in-frame beta chains. For every CDR3 protein sequence, its rows merge into one entry that carries the most common genes and DNA. TCRdb, not the authors, supplied the V and J calls. The sample table contains roughly 40,000 distinct CDR3 sequences; only one count was recorded for approximately 7% of them. In total, the top ten clones hold 40% to 45% of the sample.

The sample comes from a study of spatial heterogeneity in lung cancer (dated by TCRdb to between 2017 and 2020). Notes on the research overall: Beta-chain transcripts were consistently detected in greater numbers than alpha-chain transcripts, which likely reflects a higher abundance of beta-chain transcripts. Both alpha and beta chains were TCR-sequenced in around 220 tumor regions, around 65 matched nontumor lung samples and roughly 50 PBMC samples obtained at surgery. In non-small cell lung cancer, the study quantitatively compared TCR alpha and beta repertoires across several tumor regions, matched nontumor lung, and blood. In the raw uncorrected reads, each unique combination of TCR and UMI appeared more than ten times on average. The study linked features of the TCR repertoire to counts of nonsynonymous mutations, which were determined by whole-exome sequencing of tumor tissue.

In the paper's terms, the time point label means: sample taken at primary tumor resection. Donors were approximately 72 patients with early-stage, untreated non-small cell lung cancer from the lung TRACERx cohort. For TCR sequencing, whole RNA was extracted from tumor and nontumor lung tissue, or from cryopreserved PBMC samples, and no cell sorting was done. Patients were selected for TCR sequencing only if sufficient RNA was available from at least two tumor regions. Beyond this particular receptor, the publication reports: Additional single-cell paired TCR alpha and beta sequencing was considered necessary to confirm, at a functional level, the hypothesis that regional TCRs recognize regional mutations. Ubiquitous expanded tumor TCRs showed up in blood more often at tumor resection than at routine follow-up.

This sample comprised PBMCs, obtained at surgery. The receptor comes from a female donor with early-stage non-small cell lung cancer. Here the chain combines TRBV29-1 and TRBJ2-7; no D gene call is confident. The DNA reads TGCAGCGTTGATGGATCCACCCGCTACGAGCAGTACTTC. Its translation is CSVDGSTRYEQYF.